Shown below are 3 T cell receptor beta chains from a single sample sequenced in a study of cytomegalovirus exposure and HLA in healthy donors. The PCR made use of 60 Vbeta and 13 Jbeta primers. The data were produced by immunoSEQ multiplex PCR, yet TCRdb's version contains in-frame clones alone and is incomplete. This sample has 100,000 or so clones, with roughly 80% found just once. Sequencing was done on a sample of PBMCs. The source is a male donor in good health and CMV-seropositive.

The rearrangement uses TRBV29-1 and TRBJ2-3; TRBD1 matches at 11 bases. CDR3 length equals 12 residues. Germline-derived CDR1 and CDR2 are SQVTM and ANQGSEA. Trimming took 7 bases from V and 8 from J; bases not matched to a gene: 5. The CDR3 nucleotides read TGCAGCGGGACAGGGGGCGAAGTTACGCAGTATTTT. Encoded protein: CSGTGGEVTQYF.

The rearrangement links TRBV9 to TRBJ2-5, with D unclear. The CDR3 extends over 14 amino acids. Germline CDR1 is SGDLS and CDR2 is YYNGEE. V lost 2 bases and J lost 0, with 8 bases in between. The CDR3, as DNA: TGTGCCAGCAGCGTGGCGGATTACCAAGAGACCCAGTACTTC. Translating it yields CASSVADYQETQYF.

With regard to this clone: Within the sample, other DNA sequences also encode this same CDR3. The chain recombines TRBV6-5 with TRBJ1-4; possibly TRBD1 for D (6 bases). Trimming removed 6 bases from V and 7 bases from J, with 15 bases in between. Germline V gene lookup returns CDR1 MNHEY and CDR2 SVGAGI. This CDR3 has 14 amino acids. The CDR3 DNA reads as TGTGCCAGCAGGCGATCAGGGGCAGGTGAAAAACTGTTTTTT. Translating gives CASRRSGAGEKLFF.